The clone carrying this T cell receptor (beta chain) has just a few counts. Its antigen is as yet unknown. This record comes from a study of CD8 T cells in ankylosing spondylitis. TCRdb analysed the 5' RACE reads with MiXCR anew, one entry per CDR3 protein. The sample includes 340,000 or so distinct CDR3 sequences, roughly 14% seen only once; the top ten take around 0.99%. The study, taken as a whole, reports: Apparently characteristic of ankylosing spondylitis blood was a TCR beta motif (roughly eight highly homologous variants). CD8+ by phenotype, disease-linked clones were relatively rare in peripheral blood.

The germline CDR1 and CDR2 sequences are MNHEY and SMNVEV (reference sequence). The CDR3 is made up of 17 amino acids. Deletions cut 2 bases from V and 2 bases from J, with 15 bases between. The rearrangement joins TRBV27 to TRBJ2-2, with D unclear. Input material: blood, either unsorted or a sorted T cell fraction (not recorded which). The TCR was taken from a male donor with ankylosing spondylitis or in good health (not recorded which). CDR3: CASSLVRSLGNTGELFF. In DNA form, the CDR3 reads TGTGCCAGCAGTTTAGTCCGGTCACTCGGTAACACCGGGGAGCTGTTTTTT.